This T cell receptor beta chain was obtained from a study of T cell clonotyping in hematopoietic cell transplantation (dated by TCRdb to the early 2020s). Background for the entire study: Recipient samples taken before transplant were collected after cytoreduction. The study collected 135 blood samples from 35 consecutive transplant recipients and their related donors. Recruitment of patients ran from 2015 to early 2017, and follow-up continued until late 2020 or until death. Findings and caveats that apply to the study as a whole: Inverse Simpson Index values from donors and from recipients before transplant predicted broader TCR repertoire diversity after transplant. After transplant, TCR diversity in recipients dropped, and pathologically expanded clonotypes increased progressively from day 30 to day 180. The sample size was limited, and because cells were not sorted, the contributions of CD4 and CD8 repertoires could not be separated. Just a small fraction of recipient repertoires overlapped with donor repertoires, and more than 97% appeared de novo at the given depth.

Relative to germline, V is 2 bases shorter and J is 7 bases shorter, with 5 bases between their ends. The germline V gene (reference sequence) provides CDR1 DFQATT and CDR2 SNEGSKA. Including cysteine and phenylalanine, the CDR3 has 10 amino acids. Only CDR3 DNA is held: 30 bases, read in frame from base 1. In light of the paper, this sample's time point label describes: recipient sample about 28 days before transplant, after cytoreduction. Blood from recipients was drawn roughly 28 days before transplant, then again at days 30, 100 and 180 after transplant. Nuclei Lysis Solution was used to extract genomic DNA from fresh or cryopreserved unfractionated peripheral blood mononuclear cells. TCR beta CDR3 regions were amplified from genomic DNA with the immunoSEQ assay, a bias-controlled multiplex PCR using V- and J-specific primers. In a second PCR step, the CDR3 amplicons were tagged with a proprietary barcode plus Illumina adapter sequences. An Illumina MiSeq instrument was used to sequence the CDR3 libraries. In the original analysis: Export and quality control were handled in immunoSEQ Analyzer 3.0, while downstream analyses relied on R Bioconductor and Immunarch. Only productive rearrangements in the normalized downsampled data set went into calculating the repertoire metrics. Pathologically expanded clonotypes were defined as those larger than 5 templates in the normalized cohort. Repertoire diversity was measured with the Inverse Simpson Index. CMV-specificity analyses were carried out on the non-normalized data set to capture all clonotypes. This immuneACCESS table, as held by TCRdb, lists in-frame sequences with V and J called but not all clones. Of the missing ones, under half trace to an unresolved V gene in checked studies; the others have no known cause. That table supplies the V and J calls and clone size; D and trimming were determined from the DNA. Within this sample are 25,000 to 30,000 clones, with approximately 81% of them counted one time only. The ten largest clones take up about 1.7% of the sample.

This clone was counted a few times. The antigen it binds to is not known. The sample holds no much larger clone one base away, and base qualities are not on file. This material consisted of peripheral blood mononuclear cells, taken before stem cell transplant. This receptor chain uses TRBV20-1 and TRBJ1-1, with no reliable assignment of the D segment. The clonotype was recovered from a man in his forties with acute myeloid leukemia. Some clones in this sample may be carry-over from other donors' samples. The CDR3 is CSARQFEAFF. The nucleotide sequence reads TGCAGTGCTAGACAGTTTGAAGCTTTCTTT.